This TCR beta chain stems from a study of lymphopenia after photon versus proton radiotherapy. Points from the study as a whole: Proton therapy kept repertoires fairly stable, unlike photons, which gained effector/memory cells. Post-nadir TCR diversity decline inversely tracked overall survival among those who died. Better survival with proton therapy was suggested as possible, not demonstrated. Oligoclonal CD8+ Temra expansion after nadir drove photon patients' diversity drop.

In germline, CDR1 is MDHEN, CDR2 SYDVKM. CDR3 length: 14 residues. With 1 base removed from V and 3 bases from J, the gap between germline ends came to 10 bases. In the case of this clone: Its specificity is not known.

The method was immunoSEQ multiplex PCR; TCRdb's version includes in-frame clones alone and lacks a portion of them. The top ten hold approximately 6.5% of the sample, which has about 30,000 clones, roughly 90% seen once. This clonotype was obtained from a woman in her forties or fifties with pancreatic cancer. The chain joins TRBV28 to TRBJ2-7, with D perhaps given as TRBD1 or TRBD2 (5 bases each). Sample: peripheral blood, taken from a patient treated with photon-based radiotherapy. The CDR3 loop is CASSLFQGDYEQYF. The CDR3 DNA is TGTGCCAGCAGTTTATTCCAGGGAGACTACGAGCAGTACTTC.